Listed here is a single TCR beta chain. Antigen: not known. This entry is derived from a study of graft-versus-host responses after intestinal transplantation. Looking at the study overall: Transplants given to recipients were multivisceral, liver-intestinal, or isolated intestinal. All recipients were given anti-thymocyte globulin induction, and tacrolimus and steroids were then administered for about three years.

The protocol was immunoSEQ multiplex PCR, while the TCRdb copy is restricted to in-frame clones and leaves out a portion. The data show over 75,000 clones, with more than 75% seen just once and approximately 8% held by the top ten. The study, taken as a whole, reports: Recipient marrow harbored GvH clones, some of which surfaced first in ileum or blood.

J was trimmed by 6 bases and V by 3 bases; bases with no gene match: 4. The CDR3 covers 14 residues. CDR1 is SNHLY, CDR2 FYNNEI, per germline. The chain is built from TRBV2 and TRBJ2-1, with 8 bases that match TRBD2. The sequence came from a human donor who was the organ donor for an intestinal transplant. The material was unstimulated CD8+ T cells sorted from spleen or lymph node cells, obtained before transplant. The CDR3 loop is CASSELGGANEQFF. The DNA for the CDR3 is TGTGCCAGCAGTGAGCTCGGGGGGGCCAATGAGCAGTTCTTC. The full variable domain, in which reference TRBV2 and TRBJ2-1 provide the parts outside the CDR3, is EPEVTQTPSHQVTQMGQEVILRCVPISNHLYFYWYRQILGQKVEFLVSFYNNEISEKSEIFDDQFSVERPDGSNFTLKIRSTKLEDSAMYFCASSELGGANEQFFGPGTRLTVL.